A selection of T cell receptor beta chains follows, all from one sample in a study of cytomegalovirus exposure and HLA in healthy donors. Here immunoSEQ multiplex PCR was the method, and the copy in TCRdb shows in-frame clones only, minus some. The sample comprises about 130,000 clones, approximately 84% of which are singletons, and 30% rests with the top ten. The material sequenced was PBMCs. The receptor set was obtained from a man younger than 45 in good health and CMV-seropositive. The CDR3 runs from the conserved cysteine through the conserved F or W. D genes are given only for firm matches. Where a row states a size, it is once, few, many or the class of an expanded clone; other rows omit it.

D gene | J gene | V gene | clone size | CDR3 protein | CDR3 DNA
TRBD2 | TRBJ2-7 | TRBV5-4 | NA | CASSQAGGQYF | TGTGCCAGCAGCCAGGCGGGGGGGCAGTACTTC
NA | TRBJ2-1 | TRBV6-5 | NA | CASSYSWEPNEQFF | TGTGCCAGCAGTTACTCGTGGGAGCCGAATGAGCAGTTCTTC
NA | TRBJ1-5 | TRBV15 | NA | CATSSRGNSNQPQHF | TGTGCCACCAGCAGCAGGGGTAATAGCAATCAGCCCCAGCATTTT
NA | TRBJ1-2 | TRBV19 | few | CASTKLQGKYGYTF | TGTGCCAGTACCAAACTTCAGGGAAAGTATGGCTACACCTTC
NA | TRBJ2-7 | TRBV20-1 | NA | CSAGYAYEQYF | TGCAGTGCGGGCTATGCCTACGAGCAGTACTTC
NA | TRBJ2-1 | TRBV5-4 | many | CASSPTIGNEQFF | TGTGCCAGCAGCCCCACTATAGGCAATGAGCAGTTCTTC
TRBD2 | TRBJ2-1 | TRBV27 | NA | CASKGTSGMNEQFF | TGTGCCAGCAAGGGGACTAGCGGGATGAATGAGCAGTTCTTC
TRBD1 | TRBJ1-2 | TRBV28 | NA | CASSVSGTGGEYTF | TGTGCCAGCAGTGTCTCCGGGACAGGGGGCGAATACACCTTC
TRBD1 | TRBJ2-7 | TRBV7-3 | NA | CASSSAGTGKKGQYF | TGTGCCAGCAGCTCAGCCGGGACAGGTAAAAAGGGGCAGTACTTC
TRBD1 | TRBJ2-7 | TRBV4-3 | once | CASSQDRGPYEQYF | TGCGCCAGCAGCCAAGACAGGGGGCCCTACGAGCAGTACTTC
NA | TRBJ2-5 | TRBV9 | NA | CASSVEGGNGQETQYF | TGTGCCAGCAGCGTAGAGGGGGGGAACGGCCAAGAGACCCAGTACTTC